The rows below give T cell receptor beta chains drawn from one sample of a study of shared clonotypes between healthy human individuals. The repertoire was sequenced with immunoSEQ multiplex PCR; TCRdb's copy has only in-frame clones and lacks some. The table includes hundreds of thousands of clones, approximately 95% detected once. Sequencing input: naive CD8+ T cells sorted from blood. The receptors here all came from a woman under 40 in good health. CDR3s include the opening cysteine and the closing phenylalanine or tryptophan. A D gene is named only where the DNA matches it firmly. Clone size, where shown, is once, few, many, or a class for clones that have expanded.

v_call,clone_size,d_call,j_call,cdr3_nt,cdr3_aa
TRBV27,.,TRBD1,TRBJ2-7,TGTGCCAGCAGCATCGGGACAGATTACGAGCAGTACTTC,CASSIGTDYEQYF
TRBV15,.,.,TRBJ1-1,TGTGCCACCAGCAGAGATCGGTCAGGGCCCACTGAAGCTTTCTTT,CATSRDRSGPTEAFF
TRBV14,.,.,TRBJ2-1,TGTGCCAGCAGCCAAAACAATGAGCAGTTCTTC,CASSQNNEQFF
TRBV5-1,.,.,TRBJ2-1,TGCGCCAGCAGCGAGGAGGGAGCGGTGCCCTACAATGAGCAGTTCTTC,CASSEEGAVPYNEQFF
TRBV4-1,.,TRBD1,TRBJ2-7,TGCGCCAGCAGCCACCCGGGACAGAGTGCCTACGAGCAGTACTTC,CASSHPGQSAYEQYF
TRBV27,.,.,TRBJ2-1,TGTGCCAGCAGTTTATCTCTTTTTGACCTAGCCAGCTCCTACAATGAGCAGTTCTTC,CASSLSLFDLASSYNEQFF
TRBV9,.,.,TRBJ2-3,TGTGCCAGCAGCGTCGGAGATACGCAGTATTTT,CASSVGDTQYF
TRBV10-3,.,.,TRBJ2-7,TGTGCCATCAGTGAATTTAGGACAGAATCCTACGAGCAGTACTTC,CAISEFRTESYEQYF
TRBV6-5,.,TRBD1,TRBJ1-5,TGTGCCAGCAGTTTAACAGGGGGCGATCAGCCCCAGCATTTT,CASSLTGGDQPQHF
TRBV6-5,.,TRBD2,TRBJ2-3,TGTGCCAGCAGCTTACTAGCGGGAGTCGCAGATACGCAGTATTTT,CASSLLAGVADTQYF
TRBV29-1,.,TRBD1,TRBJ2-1,TGCAGCGTTGAAGATGGGGACAGTACCTACAATGAGCAGTTCTTC,CSVEDGDSTYNEQFF
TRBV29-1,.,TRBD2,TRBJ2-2,TGCAGCGTCCGAGCGGGGGATACATGGAACACCGGGGAGCTGTTTTTT,CSVRAGDTWNTGELFF
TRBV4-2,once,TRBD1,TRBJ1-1,TGTGCCAGCAGCCGCGGGGGACAGATCCTTGAAGCTTTCTTT,CASSRGGQILEAFF
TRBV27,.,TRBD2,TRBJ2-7,TGTGCCAGCAGTCCGATCGGGACTAGCGGGGCCTACGAGCAGTACTTC,CASSPIGTSGAYEQYF
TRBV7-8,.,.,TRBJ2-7,TGTGCCAGCACACCTTTTAGTAGCTCCTACGAGCAGTACTTC,CASTPFSSSYEQYF
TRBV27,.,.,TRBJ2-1,TGTGCCAGCAGCCTCACTAGCTCCTACAATGAGCAGTTCTTC,CASSLTSSYNEQFF
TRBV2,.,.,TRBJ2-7,TGTGCCAGCAGTGAAGTCAGGGACCACGAGCAGTACTTC,CASSEVRDHEQYF
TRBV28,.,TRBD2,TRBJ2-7,TGTGCCAGCAGTTTGGAGCTAGCGGGATTTGAGCAGTACTTC,CASSLELAGFEQYF
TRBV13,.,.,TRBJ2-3,TGTGCCAGCAGCCCACCAGTAGGAGGATCAGATACGCAGTATTTT,CASSPPVGGSDTQYF
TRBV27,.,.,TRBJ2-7,TGTGCCAGCAGTATAGCCAGGACCTACGAGCAGTACTTC,CASSIARTYEQYF
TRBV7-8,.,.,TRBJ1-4,TGTGCCAGCAGCAGTGACGGAGGTGAACTGTTTTTT,CASSSDGGELFF
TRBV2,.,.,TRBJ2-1,TGTGCCAGCAGTGTGGAGGGCCAGGGGAATGAGCAGTTCTTC,CASSVEGQGNEQFF
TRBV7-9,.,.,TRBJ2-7,TGTGCCAGCACCGAGGGTTCGGGCAGAGCCTACGAGCAGTACTTC,CASTEGSGRAYEQYF
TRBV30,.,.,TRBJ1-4,TGTGCCTGGAGTGACGGTGAAAAACTGTTTTTT,CAWSDGEKLFF
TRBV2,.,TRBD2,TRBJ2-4,TGTGCCAGCAGTCAAAGCGGGAGGGCCGAAAACATTCAGTACTTC,CASSQSGRAENIQYF
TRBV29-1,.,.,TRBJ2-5,TGCAGCGTTGAAGAGGGGACGGGTCAAGAGACCCAGTACTTC,CSVEEGTGQETQYF
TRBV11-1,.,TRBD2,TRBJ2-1,TGTGCCAGCAGCTTATTACGGCGGGAGAGTTCAGGTGAGCAGTTCTTC,CASSLLRRESSGEQFF